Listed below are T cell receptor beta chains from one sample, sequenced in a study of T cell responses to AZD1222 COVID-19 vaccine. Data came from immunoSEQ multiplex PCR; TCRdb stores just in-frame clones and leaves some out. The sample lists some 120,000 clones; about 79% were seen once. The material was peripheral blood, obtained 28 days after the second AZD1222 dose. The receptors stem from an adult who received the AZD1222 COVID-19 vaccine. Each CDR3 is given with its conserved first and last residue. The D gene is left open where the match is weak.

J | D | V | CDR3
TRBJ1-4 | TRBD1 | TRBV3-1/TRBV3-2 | CASSPWDRDEKLFF
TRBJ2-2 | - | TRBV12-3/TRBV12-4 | CASSQQNTGELFF
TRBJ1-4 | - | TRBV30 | CAWSTRGEKLFF
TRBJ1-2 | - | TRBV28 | CASHRGGLDYGYTF
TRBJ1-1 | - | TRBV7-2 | CASSFGGNTEAFF
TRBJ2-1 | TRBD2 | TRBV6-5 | CASSSRSGTSGGEQFF
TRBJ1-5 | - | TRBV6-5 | CASSYGVHQPQHF
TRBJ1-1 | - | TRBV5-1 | CASSLRQKNTEAFF
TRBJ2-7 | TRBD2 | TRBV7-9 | CASSNAGGRRIDEQYF
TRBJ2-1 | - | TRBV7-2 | CASSLAGQVRYNEQFF
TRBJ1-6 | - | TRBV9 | CASSPLTSGEKSPLHF
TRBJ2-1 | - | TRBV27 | CASSPRAGVSLSYNEQFF
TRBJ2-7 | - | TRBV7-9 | CASSSTDLTGRSSYEQYF
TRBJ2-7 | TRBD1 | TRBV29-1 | CSVAGTGAYEQYF
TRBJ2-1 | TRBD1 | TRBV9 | CASSVVGTGRNEQFF
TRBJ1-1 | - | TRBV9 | CASRKGGGSTEAFF
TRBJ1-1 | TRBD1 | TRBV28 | CASIIYLDRGGTEAFF
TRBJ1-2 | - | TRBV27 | CASSTTGYGYTF
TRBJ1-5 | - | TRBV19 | CASTPEGLSNQPQHF
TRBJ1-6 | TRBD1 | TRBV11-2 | CASSTRDRDNSPLHF
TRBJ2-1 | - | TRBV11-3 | CASSSGKVSGSYNEQFF